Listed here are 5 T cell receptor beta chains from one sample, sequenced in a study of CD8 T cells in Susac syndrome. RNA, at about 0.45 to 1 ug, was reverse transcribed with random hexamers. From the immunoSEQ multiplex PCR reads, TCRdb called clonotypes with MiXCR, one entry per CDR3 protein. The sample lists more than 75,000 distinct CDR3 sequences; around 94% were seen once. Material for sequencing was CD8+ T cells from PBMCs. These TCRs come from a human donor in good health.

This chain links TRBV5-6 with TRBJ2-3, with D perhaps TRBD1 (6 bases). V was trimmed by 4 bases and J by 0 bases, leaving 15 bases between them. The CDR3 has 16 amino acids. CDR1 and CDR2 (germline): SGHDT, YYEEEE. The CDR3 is CASSTWTESSTDTQYF. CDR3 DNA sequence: TGTGCCAGCAGCACCTGGACAGAGTCTAGCACAGATACGCAGTATTTT.

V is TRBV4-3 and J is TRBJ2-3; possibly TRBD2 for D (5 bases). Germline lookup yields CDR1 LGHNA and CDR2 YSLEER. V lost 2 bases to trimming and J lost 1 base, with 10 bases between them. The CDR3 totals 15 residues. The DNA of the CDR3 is TGCGCCAGCAGCCAAAGCCTAGCAGGCACAGATACGCAGTATTTT. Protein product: CASSQSLAGTDTQYF.

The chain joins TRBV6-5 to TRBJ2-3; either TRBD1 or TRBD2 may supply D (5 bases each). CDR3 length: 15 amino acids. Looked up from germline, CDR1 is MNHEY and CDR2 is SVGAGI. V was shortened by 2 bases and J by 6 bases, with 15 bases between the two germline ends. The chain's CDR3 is CASSYEGPPDDTQYF. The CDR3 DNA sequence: TGTGCCAGCAGTTACGAGGGACCCCCTGACGATACGCAGTATTTT.

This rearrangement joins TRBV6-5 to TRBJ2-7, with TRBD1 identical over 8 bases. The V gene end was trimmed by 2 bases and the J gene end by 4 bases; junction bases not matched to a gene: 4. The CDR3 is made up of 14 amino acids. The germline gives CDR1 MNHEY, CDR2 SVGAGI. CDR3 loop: CASSYAQGAYEQYF. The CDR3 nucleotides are TGTGCCAGCAGTTACGCGCAGGGGGCATACGAGCAGTACTTC.

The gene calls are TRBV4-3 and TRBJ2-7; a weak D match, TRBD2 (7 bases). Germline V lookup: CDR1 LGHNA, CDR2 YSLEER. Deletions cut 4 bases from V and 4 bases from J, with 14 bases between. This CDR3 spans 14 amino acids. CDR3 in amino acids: CASSLFGGPYEQYF. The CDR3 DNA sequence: TGCGCCAGCAGCCTATTCGGGGGGCCTTACGAGCAGTACTTC.